This T cell receptor beta chain originates from a study of blood T cell repertoires in COVID-19. As for the study in general: Sites across the United States, Italy and Spain contributed samples from acute and convalescent COVID-19. In each case, the material was cDNA or gDNA derived from T cells, B-cell-depleted T cells, or PBMCs.

Authors' processing steps: Estimated nucleated cell counts came from reference gene primer amplification. Generated by immunoSEQ multiplex PCR, the TCRdb table keeps only in-frame clones and is missing some. The D gene and trimming were derived from the DNA, and the V and J assignments and clone size from that table. This table holds under 80,000 clones, 70% to 90% found once. The J segment lost 2 bases and the V segment lost 5 bases, leaving 8 bases of the junction unmatched. Germline V gene lookup returns CDR1 LNHDA and CDR2 SQIVND (reference sequence). CDR3 size: 17 residues. This clone came up once.

Sequencing input: peripheral blood. This TCR derives from a man between 65 and 85 years old with active COVID-19. The rearrangement links TRBV19 to TRBJ2-1; 11 bases agree with TRBD2. CDR3 protein: CASSGGPTSGTYNEQFF. The DNA of the CDR3 is TGTGCCAGTAGTGGGGGCCCGACTAGCGGGACCTACAATGAGCAGTTCTTC.